This paragraph reports one T cell receptor (beta chain). The antigen it recognizes is unknown. It has no much larger one-base neighbor in the sample; base qualities were not kept. V was cut back by 1 base and J by 1 base, leaving a gap of 11 bases between them. Its CDR3 holds 16 amino acids, cysteine through phenylalanine. Only the CDR3 region is kept as DNA, spanning 48 bases read in frame from base 1. In the germline V gene, CDR1 corresponds to MGHRA and CDR2 to YSYEKL. Libraries were made using the immunoSEQ multiplex PCR assay. A mixture of 60 forward primers for TCR Vbeta segments and 13 reverse primers for TCR Jbeta segments was used in the multiplex PCR. A multiplex PCR assay on genomic DNA amplified the CDR3 region of rearranged TCR beta genes. Amplified TCR beta libraries were sequenced as 87-base-pair reads on the Illumina HiSeq System. The study's processing was this. A later analysis counted tens of millions of unique TCR beta chains across the roughly 700 repertoires, and some 12 million of these chains were shared by at least two donors. A nearest-neighbor algorithm error-corrected the raw reads and collapsed the reads into unique sequences, merging closely related sequences to remove PCR and sequencing errors. To assign V, D and J gene segments, CDR3 sequences were aligned to IMGT reference sequences. For a sequence to be retained, at least a six-nucleotide match to both a V gene segment and a J gene segment was required. A rearrangement counted as productive if the CDR3 had no stop codons and remained in frame with V and J, and every other rearrangement counted as non-productive. Following IMGT convention, CDR3 was defined as the stretch from the second conserved V-encoded cysteine up to the conserved J-encoded phenylalanine. The earlier analysis of about 610 of the donors excluded sequences that lacked an unambiguous match to a single V gene segment. In an earlier analysis of several hundred of the donors, a V segment was called functional when productive rearrangements were above 56.7%, and segregating when the standard deviation between donors exceeded 5%. A statistical classification framework was built to diagnose cytomegalovirus status from the catalog of TCR beta chain sequences. A later analysis assigned V and J genes by comparing TCR nucleotide sequences with IMGT/GENE-DB human TR gene sequences. Using the TCRdist pipeline, a later analysis assigned CDR3 sequences along with most-parsimonious VDJ recombination scenarios. In a later analysis, every TCR beta chain was defined by the combination of its CDR3 amino acid sequence and its V-gene family, and reads without a unique V-gene family were dropped. In a later analysis, 450 to 600 highly shared, low-generation-probability nucleotide sequences were removed to address suspected cross-contamination and a sequencing artifact. In a later analysis, a clonal expansion index for each public chain was calculated from normalized within-repertoire ranks of inferred template counts. In a later analysis, generation probabilities were computed using a VDJ recombination model fitted to out-of-frame rearrangements, and the results were checked against IGoR. A later analysis scored TCR-TCR, TCR-HLA and TCR-CMV co-occurrence with hypergeometric tests, applying a repertoire-size bias correction to TCR pairs. In a later analysis, false discovery rates were estimated by permuting HLA or CMV assignments 20 times. A later analysis grouped co-occurring TCRs with DBSCAN, adding TCRdist sequence similarity when clustering within HLA-allele-positive subsets. For co-occurrence clustering, repertoires with fewer than 30,000 or more than 120,000 public chains were excluded, along with roughly 5 repertoires with anomalous nucleotide sharing. What TCRdb holds here is the immuneACCESS table cut down to in-frame rearrangements. Part of the clones is not present; checked against another copy, under half of the missing clones reflect an unresolved V gene, and the others are unexplained. The DNA was the basis for D and trimming; V, J and clone size are from that table. The sample has under 250,000 clones on record, about 72% of them singletons. The top ten hold less than 4.5% of the sample.

The data stem from a study of cytomegalovirus exposure and HLA in healthy donors (dated by TCRdb to about 2017). Concerning the study at large: An earlier analysis of about 560 of the donors reported approximately 300 Gb of sequence data and some 110 million unique TCR beta sequences obtained from about 170 million T cells. An earlier analysis of around 640 of the donors used high-throughput TCR beta sequencing to judge whether each TCR beta V gene segment behaved as functional or pseudogenic. Every discovery cohort repertoire had been produced on one sequencing platform. Class I and class II HLA loci were covered by the typing at four-digit resolution. Because of strong linkage in the cohort, 4 to 6 DR-DQ haplotypes were treated as single units for association and clustering. The number of typed donors differed by locus: about 620-630 for A, B, C, DRB1 and DQB1; approximately 520 for DQA1; fewer than 610 for DPA1; and 400 to 480 for DPB1. Of the 300 to 500 genotyped donors, approximately 81% were placed in the genetic ancestry cluster associated with self-reported Caucasian donors. The study profiled the T cell repertoires of around 700 subjects by immunosequencing and related them to cytomegalovirus serostatus. Genome-wide SNP genotypes for about 60% of the roughly 700 donors were used in a later genetic analysis, which treated that subset as a discovery cohort. To predict cytomegalovirus infection status, the study brought together high-throughput TCR immunosequencing, statistical association of individual TCRs with disease status, and machine learning. A separate validation cohort of some 130 different subjects was used in addition to the roughly 670-subject first cohort. Among around 400 genotyped donors of the cohort, an average of roughly 230,000 unique TCR beta nucleotide sequences was sequenced per donor, of which about 18% were non-productive. Donor age, sex, ethnicity and CMV serostatus were compiled alongside the repertoire data. The study aimed to test whether cataloging public T cell receptors could reveal signatures of past pathogen exposure. Rather than drawing on any new phenotypic data, the later analysis identified candidate immune exposures from TCR beta sequences and the way those sequences occurred across donors. A later analysis re-examined previously published TCR beta repertoires from just over 650 donors and added high-resolution HLA genotyping to investigate patterns of TCR occurrence. Around 330 gigabases of sequencing data and around 80 million unique TCR sequences made up an early release that covered some 640 HLA-typed donors.

The cohort was made up of hundreds of healthy bone marrow donors. Cohort members were all nominally healthy when sampled, although unrecorded immune exposures were likely present. The donor was CMV seronegative and was included in the group of several hundred seronegative cohort members. Each donor provided a peripheral blood sample, and peripheral blood mononuclear cells were used for TCR beta sequencing. The Qiagen DNeasy Blood Extraction Kit was used to extract genomic DNA from the blood cell samples. The paper's findings and limits, for the study overall: A further reported finding was that TCR beta sequences accurately predicted the HLA-A and HLA-B alleles for most subjects in the first cohort. Some IMGT-functional V segments, including TRBV6-2 and TRBV6-3, could not be distinguished by the 87-base-pair reads and were therefore excluded. While some public TCRs were present in many individuals, most TCR sequences turned up only very rarely across donors. Compared with the approximately 600-donor mean, donors in an Asian-associated ancestry cluster had fewer N-insertions in productive TCRs, according to a later genetic analysis. Because HLA typing was unavailable for some donors at each locus, only the typed subset was used in association tests. A later analysis found that HLA-associated TCR beta chains were more clonally expanded and had lower generation probabilities than equally common non-associated chains. Cytomegalovirus status was reported to be diagnosed by the classifier with high specificity and sensitivity in both the original and validation cohorts. According to a later analysis, parvovirus B19, influenza, CMV and Epstein-Barr virus appeared linked to several top co-occurrence clusters. In a later analysis, the rate of TCR association differed among HLA loci, with DRB1 alleles having the most associated TCRs and HLA-C alleles having the fewest. Broadly in line with IMGT annotations, most TCR beta V segments showed up in productive rearrangements about 87% or about 30% of the time in an earlier analysis of some 590 of the donors. According to a later analysis, most CMV-associated TCR beta chains appeared to be HLA-restricted, and the HLA associations seemed to be driven largely by CMV exposure. Assigning TCR associations to individual alleles was difficult when HLA alleles, especially DR and DQ, strongly co-occurred. An association between a missense DCLRE1C variant and V-gene and J-gene trimming of TCR beta chains was found in a later genetic analysis and replicated in an independent cohort. In the study, 150 to 200 TCR beta chains were listed as associated with cytomegalovirus. Linkage disequilibrium might explain the correlated functional status among segregating V segments, but an unknown experimental factor could not be excluded. Immune exposure information for the cohort was limited to CMV serostatus. A cluster of highly shared sequence variants was judged likely to be a technical artifact of the sequencing pipeline. Presence/absence analyses assumed roughly uniform sequencing depth across donors, an assumption that may not hold. In vitro tests confirmed that a few of the cytomegalovirus-associated TCR beta chains recognize cytomegalovirus antigens. Specific HLA alleles were associated with 15,000 to 20,000 TCR beta sequences at a false discovery rate of 0.05 in a later analysis. The cohort was sequenced for TCR beta chains only, and without alpha or paired-chain data the features that could be detected were limited. Because counts were too low, some 17 rarely observed V segments, including chromosome 9 orphons, were left out of the earlier analysis of a few hundred of the donors. According to the authors, the approach could potentially be generalized to other disease states and immunological phenotypes.

The chain joins TRBV4-1 to TRBJ2-4, with no reliable assignment of the D segment. The sample consisted of PBMCs. The clonotype originates from a male donor in good health and CMV-seronegative. The CDR3 protein: CASSQAQVGAKNIQYF. The DNA reads as follows: TGCGCCAGCAGCCAAGCTCAGGTTGGGGCCAAAAACATTCAGTACTTC.